This passage covers 31 T cell receptor beta chains from one sample sequenced in a study of OX40 agonist ivuxolimab in advanced cancers. Here immunoSEQ multiplex PCR was the method, and the copy in TCRdb shows in-frame clones only, minus some. The sample lists some 72,000 clones; around 91% were seen once. The sample consisted of CD4+ or CD8+ T cells sorted from blood, taken in a trial of the OX40 agonist ivuxolimab. Source of these receptors: an adult with an advanced solid tumor such as melanoma, head and neck, liver or kidney cancer.

The rearrangement links TRBV19 to TRBJ1-6; TRBD1 matches 8 bases. Germline V gene data show CDR1 as LNHDA and CDR2 as SQIVND (reference sequence). There are 15 residues in the CDR3. With V trimmed by 5 bases and J by 9 bases, 9 bases remained unmatched. As DNA, the CDR3 is TGTGCCAGTAGTTTCCTACAGGGGGACGGTTCACCCCTCCACTTT. Its protein product is CASSFLQGDGSPLHF.

The chain recombines TRBV15 with TRBJ2-7; TRBD1 is a possible D gene (6 bases). The CDR3 has 16 residues. Between the trimmed V and J ends, which lost 2 bases and 4 bases, there was a span of 18 bases. Germline V gene sequence: CDR1 LNHNV, CDR2 YYDKDF (reference sequence). This CDR3 reads CATSRRTGRGSYEQYF. CDR3 coding DNA: TGTGCCACCAGCAGAAGAACAGGGAGAGGGAGTTACGAGCAGTACTTC. The entire variable domain, with the rest obtained from reference TRBV15 and TRBJ2-7, is as follows: DAMVIQNPRYQVTQFGKPVTLSCSQTLNHNVMYWYQQKSSQAPKLLFHYYDKDFNNEADTPDNFQSRRPNTSFCFLDIRSPGLGDTAMYLCATSRRTGRGSYEQYFGPGTRLTVT.

This chain connects TRBV30 to TRBJ1-1; unclear D gene. Germline V gene sequence: CDR1 GTSNPN, CDR2 SVGIG (reference sequence). V gave up 2 bases and J gave up 0 bases, with 10 bases separating them. The CDR3 length is 14 residues. CDR3 loop: CAWSYTYMNTEAFF. The DNA of the CDR3 is TGTGCCTGGAGTTATACGTATATGAACACTGAAGCTTTCTTT.

This clone was counted once. V gene TRBV7-9 combines with J gene TRBJ2-6; D is unclear. V was shortened by 6 bases and J by 4 bases, with 22 bases between the two germline ends. CDR3 length: 18 amino acids. Germline V gene sequence: CDR1 SEHNR, CDR2 FQNEAQ (reference sequence). CDR3 in DNA: TGTGCCAGCAGTTTCAGTGACTCGCTTGGGTTCGGGGCCAACGTCCTGACTTTC. As protein: CASSFSDSLGFGANVLTF.

The V gene is TRBV6-1, the J gene TRBJ2-1; D gene unclear. Germline CDR1 reads MNHNS; CDR2 reads SASEGT. The CDR3 is 11 amino acids. V shed 2 bases and J shed 12 bases, with 8 bases lying between them. CDR3 protein: CASSEQRRQFF. In DNA, the CDR3 is TGTGCCAGCAGTGAACAAAGGAGGCAGTTCTTC.

The sample holds one count of this clone. This chain uses TRBV5-1 with TRBJ1-4; D is possibly TRBD1 (5 bases). Trimming left V 4 bases short and J 7 bases short, with 23 bases between. The CDR3 is made up of 17 amino acids. The V gene's germline CDR1 is SGHRS and CDR2 YFSETQ. CDR3 coding DNA: TGCGCCAGCAGCCCGGGATCCCCGGGGGTAGGAGGTGAAAAACTGTTTTTT. This encodes CASSPGSPGVGGEKLFF.

The rearrangement joins TRBV5-1 to TRBJ2-5; the D gene is possibly TRBD2 (7 bases). V lost 4 bases and J lost 5, with 24 bases in between. Germline V gene sequence: CDR1 SGHRS, CDR2 YFSETQ. The CDR3 consists of 17 residues. The CDR3: CASSTRPPAGAGETQYF. Written as DNA, the CDR3 is TGCGCCAGCAGCACTCGGCCTCCGGCGGGGGCCGGGGAGACCCAGTACTTC. Based on the CDR3 plus reference TRBV5-1 and TRBJ2-5, the full variable domain is KAGVTQTPRYLIKTRGQQVTLSCSPISGHRSVSWYQQTPGQGLQFLFEYFSETQRNKGNFPGRFSGRQFSNSRSEMNVSTLELGDSALYLCASSTRPPAGAGETQYFGPGTRLLVL.

The J gene is TRBJ1-5, the V gene TRBV7-8, with 7 bases that match TRBD1. Germline V gene data show CDR1 as SGHVS and CDR2 as FQNEAQ. The ends lost 3 bases at V and 3 bases at J; junction bases unmatched: 5. The CDR3 length is 15 residues. For the CDR3, the DNA is TGTGCCAGCAGCTTCCAGACAGGGAACAATCAGCCCCAGCATTTT. This encodes CASSFQTGNNQPQHF.

The V call is TRBV11-2, the J call TRBJ1-5, with unresolved D. With 5 bases removed from V and 0 bases from J, the gap between germline ends came to 5 bases. Germline CDR1 and CDR2: SGHAT and FQNNGV. CDR3 length: 13 amino acids. The CDR3 DNA follows: TGTGCCAGCAGCGACTATAGCAATCAGCCCCAGCATTTT. It codes for CASSDYSNQPQHF.

V gene TRBV7-9 combines with J gene TRBJ1-1, with 9 bases fitting TRBD1. Germline CDR1 SEHNR, CDR2 FQNEAQ (reference sequence). This CDR3 is built from 14 residues. V shed 5 bases, J shed 2 bases, and the junction held 3 bases outside the gene matches. This CDR3 is CASSATGGNTEAFF. The CDR3 DNA is TGTGCCAGCAGCGCGACAGGGGGAAACACTGAAGCTTTCTTT.

The rearrangement links TRBV6-5 to TRBJ1-1; D not certain. Germline V gene data show CDR1 as MNHEY and CDR2 as SVGAGI. The CDR3 length is 14 residues. V was shortened by 6 bases and J by 2 bases, with 13 bases between the two germline ends. The DNA of the CDR3 is TGTGCCAGCAGGCTATACTACTCTAACACTGAAGCTTTCTTT. This codes for CASRLYYSNTEAFF.

The chain combines TRBV5-1 with TRBJ2-3; D is possibly TRBD2 (5 bases). The germline gives CDR1 SGHRS, CDR2 YFSETQ. V was cut by 0 bases and J by 0 bases, with 11 bases left in between. The CDR3 totals 16 residues. The CDR3 nucleotides are TGCGCCAGCAGCTTGGGGCGGGCCGCTAGCACAGATACGCAGTATTTT. It is translated as CASSLGRAASTDTQYF.

The J gene is TRBJ1-2, the V gene TRBV7-9; D remains unclear. V gave up 4 bases and J gave up 4 bases, with 13 bases separating them. This CDR3 is 14 amino acids long. Germline V gene lookup returns CDR1 SEHNR and CDR2 FQNEAQ (reference sequence). The CDR3 nucleotides read TGTGCCAGCAGCTACCCTGAGTTTCCCTATGGCTACACCTTC. This encodes CASSYPEFPYGYTF.

This chain joins TRBV28 and TRBJ2-3, with D perhaps matching TRBD2 (6 bases). CDR3 length: 16 amino acids. The germline CDR1 and CDR2 sequences are MDHEN and SYDVKM. Trimming shortened V by 7 bases and J by 2 bases, and 19 bases separated the two germline ends. The CDR3 loop is CASNTGDSTLTDTQYF. CDR3 nucleotide sequence: TGTGCCAGCAACACGGGGGACTCCACACTCACAGATACGCAGTATTTT.

The chain recombines TRBV28 with TRBJ2-1, with 11 bases identical to TRBD2. Germline loops: CDR1 MDHEN, CDR2 SYDVKM. This CDR3 spans 16 amino acids. The V gene end was trimmed by 6 bases and the J gene end by 4 bases; junction bases not matched to a gene: 8. The DNA of the CDR3 is TGTGCCAGCAGCCCCTGGGGGACTAGCGGATACAATGAGCAGTTCTTC. This encodes CASSPWGTSGYNEQFF.

This chain connects TRBV5-1 to TRBJ2-1; D might be TRBD2 (5 bases). The CDR3 consists of 16 residues. Trimming removed 1 base at V and 4 bases at J, with 15 bases between. The germline CDR1 and CDR2 sequences are SGHRS and YFSETQ. DNA for the CDR3: TGCGCCAGCAGCTTGACGGTTTTGGGGAGTTACAATGAGCAGTTCTTC. This encodes CASSLTVLGSYNEQFF. The full variable domain, completed using reference TRBV5-1 and TRBJ2-1, is KAGVTQTPRYLIKTRGQQVTLSCSPISGHRSVSWYQQTPGQGLQFLFEYFSETQRNKGNFPGRFSGRQFSNSRSEMNVSTLELGDSALYLCASSLTVLGSYNEQFFGPGTRLTVL.

The chain combines TRBV5-1 with TRBJ1-1; D not resolved. Germline V gives CDR1 SGHRS, CDR2 YFSETQ. Trimming pared 4 bases from V and 4 bases from J, leaving 17 bases between. This CDR3 region has 15 residues. The DNA of the CDR3 is TGCGCCAGCAGCCCCAGTAACGGGAGGAGCACTGAAGCTTTCTTT. It encodes CASSPSNGRSTEAFF.

This clone was seen a single time. The chain recombines TRBV9 with TRBJ1-4; TRBD1 aligns across 8 bases. V lost 7 bases, J lost 5 bases, and 7 bases stayed unmatched. CDR1 and CDR2 from the germline V gene are SGDLS and YYNGEE. CDR3 size: 14 residues. The CDR3 here is CASSRGTGNEKLFF. Here the CDR3 DNA reads TGTGCCAGCTCACGAGGGACAGGAAATGAAAAACTGTTTTTT. The full variable domain, completed using reference TRBV9 and TRBJ1-4, is DSGVTQTPKHLITATGQRVTLRCSPRSGDLSVYWYQQSLDQGLQFLIQYYNGEERAKGNILERFSAQQFPDLHSELNLSSLELGDSALYFCASSRGTGNEKLFFGSGTQLSVL.

V is TRBV5-4 and J is TRBJ2-5, with D perhaps matching TRBD2 (5 bases). V was cut by 0 bases and J by 3 bases, with 12 bases left in between. This CDR3 is built from 15 residues. Germline V CDR1 and CDR2: SGHNT, YYREEE (reference sequence). CDR3 sequence (DNA): TGTGCCAGCAGCTTGGTGGCAGGAGGAAAAGAGACCCAGTACTTC. Encoded protein: CASSLVAGGKETQYF.

The chain employs TRBV7-9 and TRBJ2-7; possibly TRBD2 for D (6 bases). Trimming took 2 bases from V and 6 from J, leaving 11 bases between them. Germline V gene sequence: CDR1 SEHNR, CDR2 FQNEAQ (reference sequence). This CDR3 has 13 amino acids. DNA of the CDR3: TGTGCCAGCAGCTTACTCGCGGGAACCGAGCAGTACTTC. Encoded protein: CASSLLAGTEQYF. Drawing the rest from reference TRBV7-9 and TRBJ2-7, the complete variable domain is DTGVSQNPRHKITKRGQNVTFRCDPISEHNRLYWYRQTLGQGPEFLTYFQNEAQLEKSRLLSDRFSAERPKGSFSTLEIQRTEQGDSAMYLCASSLLAGTEQYFGPGTRLTVT.

The chain is built from TRBV5-3 and TRBJ2-6; TRBD1 matches at 9 bases. TRBV5-3 is annotated as an ORF whose role is uncertain. V lost 4 bases and J lost 3; bases outside the gene matches: 11. CDR3 length equals 18 residues. CDR3 in amino acids: CARSRPTGGGVGANVLTF. For the CDR3, the DNA is TGTGCCAGAAGCCGACCAACAGGGGGCGGCGTTGGGGCCAACGTCCTGACTTTC.

The genes are TRBV30 and TRBJ1-6; TRBD1 matches at 8 bases. After removal of 6 bases from V and 9 bases from J, the junction contained 7 bases not matched to a gene. The CDR3 consists of 13 residues. CDR1 GTSNPN and CDR2 SVGIG come from the germline V gene (reference sequence). This CDR3 is CACSGTGFSPLHF. CDR3 DNA sequence: TGTGCCTGCTCCGGGACAGGATTTTCACCCCTCCACTTT.

The chain couples TRBV6-4 to TRBJ2-2; D gene uncertain. The germline V and J ends were trimmed by 5 bases and 6 bases, with 10 bases remaining between them. The CDR3 extends over 13 amino acids. Germline lookup yields CDR1 MRHNA and CDR2 SNTAGT. The chain's CDR3 is CASSSIAAGELFF. CDR3 nucleotides: TGTGCCAGCAGTTCGATAGCCGCCGGGGAGCTGTTTTTT.

The chain links TRBV5-1 to TRBJ1-1; possibly TRBD1 for D (6 bases). Germline CDR1 and CDR2: SGHRS and YFSETQ. V was clipped by 1 base and J by 7 bases, with 11 bases between them. The CDR3 runs to 13 residues. The CDR3 here is CASSLSGAGEAFF. Here the CDR3 DNA reads TGCGCCAGCAGCTTGTCAGGGGCCGGTGAAGCTTTCTTT.

The gene calls are TRBV30 and TRBJ1-6; D call uncertain. This CDR3 has 17 residues. Trimming removed 3 bases at V and 4 bases at J, with 19 bases between. Germline assignment: CDR1 GTSNPN and CDR2 SVGIG (reference sequence). For the CDR3, the DNA is TGTGCCTGGAGCCCCGGAGGAAGAGCCTTTTATAATTCACCCCTCCACTTT. Protein product: CAWSPGGRAFYNSPLHF.

The genes are TRBV5-1 and TRBJ2-5; 9 bases line up with TRBD1. Germline CDR1 reads SGHRS; CDR2 reads YFSETQ. This CDR3 is built from 15 residues. V was pared by 3 bases and J by 5 bases, with 8 bases of the junction left unmatched. CDR3 coding DNA: TGCGCCAGCAGCTACGGACAGGGGAGGATGGAGACCCAGTACTTC. Translated, it gives CASSYGQGRMETQYF.

This clone was seen just once. The CDR3 reads CASSLGQGSTDTQYF. CDR3 coding DNA: TGTGCCAGCAGCTTAGGACAGGGTAGCACAGATACGCAGTATTTT. This sequence joins TRBV7-9 and TRBJ2-3; 7 positions match TRBD1. This CDR3 is 15 amino acids long. Germline V gives CDR1 SEHNR, CDR2 FQNEAQ (reference sequence). The trim removed 1 base at V and 0 bases at J, leaving 1 base unmatched. The full variable domain, its missing parts supplied by reference TRBV7-9 and TRBJ2-3, is DTGVSQNPRHKITKRGQNVTFRCDPISEHNRLYWYRQTLGQGPEFLTYFQNEAQLEKSRLLSDRFSAERPKGSFSTLEIQRTEQGDSAMYLCASSLGQGSTDTQYFGPGTRLTVL.

The rearrangement joins TRBV7-8 to TRBJ2-1; 8 bases line up with TRBD2. Unmatched junction bases numbered 8, after V lost 6 bases and J lost 7 bases. The CDR3 spans 14 residues. Germline V lookup: CDR1 SGHVS, CDR2 FQNEAQ. The CDR3 loop is CASRPGLEVNEQFF. The CDR3 DNA is TGTGCCAGCAGACCGGGACTAGAAGTGAATGAGCAGTTCTTC.

This sequence joins TRBV5-6 and TRBJ1-2; 7 bases fit TRBD1. V gave up 4 bases and J gave up 4 bases; unmatched junction bases: 4. The germline gives CDR1 SGHDT, CDR2 YYEEEE. The CDR3 consists of 13 residues. The CDR3 sequence: CASSVDRSYGYTF. In nucleotides, the CDR3 is TGTGCCAGCAGCGTGGACAGGTCCTATGGCTACACCTTC.

V and J are TRBV10-1 and TRBJ1-1; 8 bases fit TRBD1. With V trimmed by 6 bases and J by 7 bases, 4 bases remained unmatched. CDR1 and CDR2 from the germline V gene are WNHNN and SYGVQD (reference sequence). The CDR3 extends over 12 amino acids. The CDR3 DNA is TGCGCCAGCAGCGGACAGGGCAGTGAAGCTTTCTTT. Its protein product is CASSGQGSEAFF.

The gene calls are TRBV4-1 and TRBJ1-1; no clear D gene. V lost 0 bases, J lost 5 bases, and 10 bases lay in between. Germline lookup yields CDR1 MGHRA and CDR2 YSYEKL. This CDR3 comprises 14 residues. This chain's CDR3 is CASSQEPRRTEAFF. CDR3 bases: TGCGCCAGCAGCCAAGAACCAAGGAGGACTGAAGCTTTCTTT.